This T cell receptor beta chain was found in a study of blood T cell repertoires in COVID-19. Study at large: Some COVID-19 samples were acute and others convalescent; all came from the United States, Italy and Spain. The analysed material was cDNA or gDNA that came from T cells, B-cell-depleted T cells, or PBMCs.

Germline V CDR1 and CDR2: KGHSH, LQKENI. The V end lost 3 bases, the J end lost 8 bases, and 16 bases lay between the germline ends. This CDR3 has 15 residues. Authors' methods: Researchers report that nucleated cell counts were estimated from reference gene primer amplification. Sequencing was performed with immunoSEQ multiplex PCR; in TCRdb, only in-frame clones are kept and a portion is missing. D and trimming were read from the DNA, whereas the V and J calls and clone size are those reported in that table. The data contain 100,000 or so clones, about 90% of them singletons. This TCR was recovered from a young man in a cohort sampled during active COVID-19. The V and J genes are TRBV18 and TRBJ1-4, with D maybe TRBD1 (6 bases). The sequencing input was peripheral blood. The CDR3 region is CASSPSTGLREKLFF. The DNA for the CDR3 is TGTGCCAGCTCACCGTCGACAGGTTTGAGGGAAAAACTGTTTTTT. The entire variable domain, with the rest obtained from reference TRBV18 and TRBJ1-4, is as follows: NAGVMQNPRHLVRRRGQEARLRCSPMKGHSHVYWYRQLPEEGLKFMVYLQKENIIDESGMPKERFSAEFPKEGPSILRIQQVVRGDSAAYFCASSPSTGLREKLFFGSGTQLSVL.